What follows describes a single T cell receptor (beta chain). In its sample, this clonotype was seen many times. No antigen is known for it. No much larger clone exists at a distance of one base, and base qualities are not known. This sample was included in a study of human T cells and chemical hapten exposure (dated by TCRdb to the early 2020s). The study in broad terms: For sensitization, 2% DPC in acetone was applied to a roughly 2 cm by roughly 2 cm area of upper inner arm skin. The patient cohort, mostly female, included alopecia areata with under or over 50% scalp involvement, alopecia totalis and alopecia universalis. Patch testing was done on the upper back using Finn chambers containing 0.01% DPC, and results were scored after 6 days according to International Contact Dermatitis Research Group standards. Blood for TCR sequencing was provided by twenty-nine alopecia patients at one to four time points (pre-sensitization, 2, 6 and 24 weeks). Patients additionally received weekly therapeutic DPC doses to the scalp throughout the approximately 25-week study period. This study followed changes in the peripheral blood TCR repertoire in vivo during primary and secondary sensitization of alopecia patients to the hapten diphenylcyclopropenone (DPC). The libraries were sequenced as a pool, and the TCR yield per sample differed mostly because of small variations in library volumes within the pool. Patient blood was sampled pre-sensitization (week 0) and at 2, 6 and about 24 weeks after DPC sensitization. Broader findings and caveats from the paper: Because every patient had alopecia, a presumed autoimmune disease, the patients' immune response might differ from that of healthy individuals. After repeated subsampling, changes were observed in the strength of the expansion versus patch-test correlation and in the threshold at which the correlation became significant. Expanded TCRs formed significantly more large CDR3 similarity clusters than pre-sensitization or healthy control sets, consistent with antigen-driven responses. Patch test score was positively correlated with the number of PT1 expanded TCRs, with significance at thresholds 8, 16 and 32 but not at 4. DPC sensitization did not change the number of TCRs with a frequency above 1 in 1000, and there was no evidence of changes in global repertoire structure.

The time point label of this sample denotes: patch test 3, about 24 weeks after DPC sensitization. In light of the paper, this sample's treatment or condition label describes: therapeutic diphenylcyclopropenone sensitization with weekly scalp DPC. At every patch-test visit, the blood draw took place before the patch test was put on. To be eligible, patients had to be aged 18 to 70, diagnosed with alopecia and judged suitable for DPC therapy, while pregnant patients were excluded. Total RNA was extracted from unfractionated whole blood that had been collected in Tempus Blood RNA tubes. The library came from RACE. For sequencing, a NextSeq 500 was employed. During library preparation, unique molecular identifiers were attached to individual cDNA molecules so that TCRs could be counted quantitatively and reproducibly. For every blood RNA sample, sequencing covered both the TCR alpha and TCR beta chains. Processing in the source paper ran as follows. Samples had a median of 95,638 TCRs, with a range from roughly 23,224 to 700,000. The Decombinator software suite was used to annotate V, J and CDR3 in the TCR reads. For PS versus PT1 abundance plots, all samples were subsampled to the same number of TCRs (28,000). TCRs were defined as expanded if absent before sensitization and observed at least eight times at the 2-week time point. TCRdb cleaned the public reads at Q25 with fastp, built clones with MiXCR and kept in-frame beta chains. Entries that share a CDR3 protein sequence are merged under the most common genes and DNA. The V and J calls come from TCRdb's annotation, not from the publication. This sample comprises 25,000 to 35,000 distinct CDR3 sequences, 5.5% to 6.5% of them detected only once. The top ten hold about 5.6% of the sample.

V is pared back by 4 bases and J by 1 base, with 19 bases lying between the germline termini. Sequences WSHSY (CDR1) and SAAADI (CDR2) are obtained from the germline V gene. The CDR3 measures 17 amino acids from cysteine to phenylalanine. This entry keeps only the CDR3 DNA: 51 bases, framed from base 1. In this chain, TRBV10-2 is recombined with TRBJ1-2, with the D gene too uncertain to name. The specimen was whole blood, collected in connection with sensitization to the hapten diphenylcyclopropenone (DPC). The receptor comes from a young man with alopecia areata. Some clones in this sample may be carry-over from other donors' samples. The nucleotide sequence is TGCGCCAGCAGTGTACCGAGTTATCACGGAGTTAACTATGGCTACACCTTC. It specifies CASSVPSYHGVNYGYTF.